This is a list of T cell receptor beta chains from one sample in a study of T cell changes during pregnancy in multiple sclerosis. TCRdb's copy holds only in-frame clones and misses some; the assay was immunoSEQ multiplex PCR. This sample carries about 75,000 clones, 94% of them seen once, and the ten largest clones take 0.13% to 0.15%. Material: CD4+ T cells from peripheral blood mononuclear cells, obtained after pregnancy. The receptors were sampled from a female donor with multiple sclerosis, enrolled in a pregnancy study. Both conserved end residues are part of each CDR3. A D gene is named only where the DNA matches it firmly. Only part of the rows carry a size: once, few, many, or a class if the clone is expanded.

cdr3_length: 13
v_call: TRBV5-1
j_call: TRBJ2-7
clone_size: -
d_call: -
cdr3_aa: CASRRDSNYEQYF
cdr3_nt: TGCGCCAGTAGGAGGGACAGTAACTACGAGCAGTACTTC

cdr3_length: 15
v_call: TRBV5-1
j_call: TRBJ2-7
clone_size: once
d_call: -
cdr3_aa: CASRALGSTSREQYF
cdr3_nt: TGCGCCAGCAGGGCACTAGGATCGACGTCTCGGGAGCAGTACTTC

cdr3_length: 16
v_call: TRBV27
j_call: TRBJ2-1
clone_size: -
d_call: TRBD2
cdr3_aa: CASSTRLAGGHNEQFF
cdr3_nt: TGTGCCAGCAGTACCAGACTAGCGGGAGGCCACAATGAGCAGTTCTTC

cdr3_length: 18
v_call: TRBV7-8
j_call: TRBJ1-5
clone_size: -
d_call: -
cdr3_aa: CASSAAGVRLFGNQPQHF
cdr3_nt: TGTGCCAGCAGCGCGGCCGGGGTCCGCCTATTTGGCAATCAGCCCCAGCATTTT

cdr3_length: 13
v_call: TRBV30
j_call: TRBJ1-1
clone_size: -
d_call: -
cdr3_aa: CAWRLPPGGEAFF
cdr3_nt: TGTGCCTGGAGGCTCCCCCCGGGGGGCGAGGCTTTCTTT

cdr3_length: 17
v_call: TRBV30
j_call: TRBJ2-5
clone_size: -
d_call: TRBD2
cdr3_aa: CAWSLYAGLAGKETQYF
cdr3_nt: TGTGCCTGGAGTCTTTATGCCGGGCTAGCGGGAAAAGAGACCCAGTACTTC

cdr3_length: 16
v_call: TRBV19
j_call: TRBJ2-3
clone_size: -
d_call: TRBD2
cdr3_aa: CASSIGLAGPKYTQYF
cdr3_nt: TGTGCCAGTAGTATTGGACTAGCGGGCCCTAAGTATACGCAGTATTTT

cdr3_length: 14
v_call: TRBV28
j_call: TRBJ2-7
clone_size: -
d_call: TRBD2
cdr3_aa: CASRHRGSSYEQYF
cdr3_nt: TGTGCCAGCAGACACCGCGGGAGCTCCTACGAGCAGTACTTC

cdr3_length: 15
v_call: TRBV6-5
j_call: TRBJ2-5
clone_size: -
d_call: TRBD1
cdr3_aa: CASSRTGGMGETQYF
cdr3_nt: TGTGCCAGCAGTCGTACAGGGGGCATGGGAGAGACCCAGTACTTC

cdr3_length: 15
v_call: TRBV6-6
j_call: TRBJ2-5
clone_size: -
d_call: -
cdr3_aa: CASSSETGGVETQYF
cdr3_nt: TGTGCCAGCAGTTCTGAGACAGGCGGCGTGGAGACCCAGTACTTC

cdr3_length: 15
v_call: TRBV10-3
j_call: TRBJ1-3
clone_size: -
d_call: -
cdr3_aa: CAISESDWSGNTIYF
cdr3_nt: TGTGCCATCAGTGAGTCGGACTGGTCTGGAAACACCATATATTTT

cdr3_length: 17
v_call: TRBV13
j_call: TRBJ1-1
clone_size: -
d_call: TRBD1
cdr3_aa: CASSRNPGTGRRTEAFF
cdr3_nt: TGTGCCAGCAGCAGAAATCCCGGGACAGGGAGGCGCACTGAAGCTTTCTTT

cdr3_length: 15
v_call: TRBV10-3
j_call: TRBJ2-3
clone_size: -
d_call: -
cdr3_aa: CAISDSTVSTDTQYF
cdr3_nt: TGTGCCATCAGTGACTCGACAGTAAGCACAGATACGCAGTATTTT

cdr3_length: 16
v_call: TRBV28
j_call: TRBJ1-3
clone_size: few
d_call: -
cdr3_aa: CASRPGGAVSGNTIYF
cdr3_nt: TGTGCCAGCAGACCGGGGGGGGCGGTCTCTGGAAACACCATATATTTT

cdr3_length: 15
v_call: TRBV9
j_call: TRBJ1-1
clone_size: -
d_call: TRBD1
cdr3_aa: CASSAWGQGNTEAFF
cdr3_nt: TGTGCCAGCAGCGCTTGGGGACAGGGGAACACTGAAGCTTTCTTT

cdr3_length: 19
v_call: TRBV19
j_call: TRBJ2-7
clone_size: -
d_call: TRBD2
cdr3_aa: CASSDRGAGGPPSSYEQYF
cdr3_nt: TGTGCCAGTAGCGATCGGGGAGCGGGAGGGCCCCCGAGCTCCTACGAGCAGTACTTC

cdr3_length: 15
v_call: TRBV11-1
j_call: TRBJ1-1
clone_size: -
d_call: -
cdr3_aa: CASSAPGSKRSEAFF
cdr3_nt: TGTGCCAGCAGCGCACCCGGGTCCAAGCGTAGTGAAGCTTTCTTT

cdr3_length: 18
v_call: TRBV5-4
j_call: TRBJ2-6
clone_size: -
d_call: TRBD1
cdr3_aa: CASSLDGRGLAGANVLTF
cdr3_nt: TGTGCCAGCAGCTTGGATGGTAGGGGGCTCGCCGGGGCCAACGTCCTGACTTTC

cdr3_length: 14
v_call: TRBV19
j_call: TRBJ2-1
clone_size: -
d_call: -
cdr3_aa: CASSRRDWSYEQFF
cdr3_nt: TGTGCCAGTAGTAGACGCGACTGGTCCTATGAGCAGTTCTTC

cdr3_length: 14
v_call: TRBV9
j_call: TRBJ2-5
clone_size: -
d_call: -
cdr3_aa: CASSAEGPAKTQYF
cdr3_nt: TGTGCCAGCAGCGCCGAGGGCCCTGCAAAGACCCAGTACTTC

cdr3_length: 14
v_call: TRBV11-2
j_call: TRBJ1-1
clone_size: -
d_call: -
cdr3_aa: CASSLGARKTEAFF
cdr3_nt: TGTGCCAGCAGCTTGGGGGCGCGGAAGACTGAAGCTTTCTTT

cdr3_length: 15
v_call: TRBV2
j_call: TRBJ2-7
clone_size: few
d_call: -
cdr3_aa: CASSEGGGRSYEQYF
cdr3_nt: TGTGCCAGCAGTGAGGGGGGAGGTAGGTCCTACGAGCAGTACTTC

cdr3_length: 13
v_call: TRBV2
j_call: TRBJ1-2
clone_size: -
d_call: -
cdr3_aa: CASSLGQGIGYTF
cdr3_nt: TGTGCCAGCAGTCTTGGGCAGGGCATTGGCTACACCTTC

cdr3_length: 17
v_call: TRBV6-4
j_call: TRBJ2-1
clone_size: -
d_call: TRBD1
cdr3_aa: CASSASPLGTVPNEQFF
cdr3_nt: TGTGCCAGCAGTGCTAGTCCCCTCGGGACAGTTCCCAATGAGCAGTTCTTC

cdr3_length: 15
v_call: TRBV30
j_call: TRBJ1-4
clone_size: -
d_call: -
cdr3_aa: CAWGVGGATNEKLFF
cdr3_nt: TGTGCCTGGGGGGTGGGGGGAGCAACTAATGAAAAACTGTTTTTT

cdr3_length: 14
v_call: TRBV2
j_call: TRBJ1-4
clone_size: -
d_call: TRBD1
cdr3_aa: CASKRGLSNEKLFF
cdr3_nt: TGTGCCAGTAAAAGGGGGCTGAGTAATGAAAAACTGTTTTTT

cdr3_length: 12
v_call: TRBV30
j_call: TRBJ2-3
clone_size: -
d_call: -
cdr3_aa: CAWSLSADTQYF
cdr3_nt: TGTGCCTGGAGTCTTTCCGCAGATACGCAGTATTTT

cdr3_length: 13
v_call: TRBV28
j_call: TRBJ1-2
clone_size: -
d_call: -
cdr3_aa: CASSLWTEIGYTF
cdr3_nt: TGTGCCAGCAGTTTATGGACAGAGATCGGCTACACCTTC

cdr3_length: 17
v_call: TRBV5-1
j_call: TRBJ1-4
clone_size: -
d_call: -
cdr3_aa: CASSLRAGVGYAEKLFF
cdr3_nt: TGCGCCAGCAGCTTGCGGGCAGGGGTTGGCTACGCTGAAAAACTGTTTTTT

cdr3_length: 18
v_call: TRBV5-1
j_call: TRBJ2-7
clone_size: -
d_call: TRBD2
cdr3_aa: CASSLYLAGGPFSYEQYF
cdr3_nt: TGCGCCAGCAGCTTGTACCTAGCGGGAGGGCCGTTTAGTTACGAGCAGTACTTC

cdr3_length: 13
v_call: TRBV19
j_call: TRBJ2-7
clone_size: -
d_call: -
cdr3_aa: CASSITETYEQYF
cdr3_nt: TGTGCCAGTAGTATAACAGAAACCTACGAGCAGTACTTC

cdr3_length: 18
v_call: TRBV4-1
j_call: TRBJ2-1
clone_size: -
d_call: -
cdr3_aa: CASSQDWELRSIYNEQFF
cdr3_nt: TGCGCCAGCAGCCAAGATTGGGAGCTTCGATCCATATACAATGAGCAGTTCTTC

cdr3_length: 15
v_call: TRBV7-3
j_call: TRBJ2-1
clone_size: -
d_call: TRBD1
cdr3_aa: CASSEGTGVYNEQFF
cdr3_nt: TGTGCCAGCAGCGAGGGGACAGGGGTCTACAATGAGCAGTTCTTC

cdr3_length: 14
v_call: TRBV7-2
j_call: TRBJ1-2
clone_size: -
d_call: -
cdr3_aa: CASSIRVAPGGYTF
cdr3_nt: TGTGCCAGCAGCATACGGGTCGCCCCCGGCGGCTACACCTTC